Detailed here is one T cell receptor (beta chain). The antigen is not known. This record comes from a study of T cells in tuberculosis. Study results and caveats: Active tuberculosis alpha repertoires lay closer to GMM-specific TCRs than controls'. Active tuberculosis patients had shorter CDR3-alpha; the beta difference was nonsignificant. Cases with active tuberculosis were adults, while controls were adolescents. A GMM-specific repertoire classifier reached 80% to 90% accuracy, AUROC 0.85 to 0.95.

The germline V gene has CDR1 WNHNN and CDR2 SYGVQD (reference sequence). The CDR3 runs 16 residues. V was pared by 3 bases and J by 0 bases, with 12 bases between. The table came from immunoSEQ multiplex PCR; TCRdb's copy has only in-frame clones and leaves some out. The sample gives roughly 19,000 clones, around 91% of which show up once; roughly 14% is in the top ten. This sequence joins TRBV10-1 and TRBJ1-5; no reliable D call. The source is a donor aged 10-29 years with latent tuberculosis or without tuberculosis infection. The source material was PBMCs. CDR3 sequence: CASSESYEYSNQPQHF. DNA for the CDR3: TGCGCCAGCAGTGAATCGTATGAGTATAGCAATCAGCCCCAGCATTTT.